Listed here is a single T cell receptor (beta chain). The antigen is not known. Germline V CDR1 and CDR2: KGHSH, LQKENI. The CDR3 is 14 residues long. V dropped 4 bases and J dropped 6 bases, with 13 bases sitting between them. These data originate in a study of T-cell reconstitution after alpha-beta-depleted transplantation in children. Study findings and constraints: Hyperexpanded clones declined; after one year, newly produced T cells mostly supplied diversity. Surviving thymic progenitors and recipient T cells were the source of high TCRbeta diversity at day 60 in some patients. In patients about two months after transplant, alpha-beta T cells reportedly arose from several hundred expanded graft clones.

Unique molecular identifiers were used in preparing the TCRbeta library. TCRdb passed the PCR reads through MiXCR, listing each CDR3 protein once. The sample consists of about 400,000 distinct CDR3 sequences, roughly 16% of them appearing once. The TCR sequence derives from a boy younger than two who had a stem cell transplant for Wiskott-Aldrich syndrome, so the T cells may come from the graft donor. Sequenced material: PBMCs, mostly from graft donor cells, taken 360 days after TCRalphabeta/CD19-depleted stem cell transplant. The chain employs TRBV18 and TRBJ2-1; D may be TRBD2 (6 bases). CDR3 protein: CASSRGTHGNEQFF. Written as DNA, the CDR3 is TGTGCCAGCTCACGCGGGACCCACGGCAATGAGCAGTTCTTC.